This TCR beta chain was retrieved from a study of T cell repertoires in cytomegalovirus infection. Concerning this clonotype itself: Its antigen is unknown.

Study outcomes and limitations: HLA-C-restricted CMV clonotypes gave the most frequent clonotype in two of eight donors. CMV carriers having the relevant HLA were flagged by cumulative public TCR beta family frequency.

Trimming cost V 2 bases and J 4 bases; bases outside gene matches: 9. The germline V gene has CDR1 SEHNR and CDR2 FQNEAQ (reference sequence). There are 16 residues in the CDR3. TCRdb analysed the reads with MiXCR anew, one entry per CDR3 protein. The top ten clones hold around 4% of a sample with a few hundred thousand distinct CDR3 sequences, more than 9% of them seen once. The clonotype comes from a human donor in good health (CMV status not recorded). Some clones in this sample may be carry-over from other donors' samples. The sequencing sample was made of PBMCs. The chain employs TRBV7-9 and TRBJ2-3; 7 bases are shared with TRBD1. CDR3 residues: CASSLRGPLSADTQYF. The CDR3 bases are TGTGCCAGCAGCTTAAGGGGGCCCCTGTCGGCAGATACGCAGTATTTT. The variable domain in full, with the rest retrieved from reference TRBV7-9 and TRBJ2-3, is DTGVSQNPRHKITKRGQNVTFRCDPISEHNRLYWYRQTLGQGPEFLTYFQNEAQLEKSRLLSDRFSAERPKGSFSTLEIQRTEQGDSAMYLCASSLRGPLSADTQYFGPGTRLTVL.